A single sample is the source of the 22 T cell receptor beta chains below, sequenced in a study of T cell repertoires in cytomegalovirus infection. TCRdb reprocessed the reads with MiXCR, giving one entry per CDR3 protein. The data contain about 210,000 distinct CDR3 sequences, around 6.4% of them singletons. Sequenced: PBMCs. The receptors were sampled from a human donor in good health (CMV status not recorded). Some clones in this sample may be carry-over from other donors' samples.

Ten or more counts support this clonotype. The chain uses TRBV6-1 and TRBJ2-4; D gene unclear. The V gene's germline CDR1 is MNHNS and CDR2 SASEGT. The CDR3 length is 16 residues. V gave up 0 bases and J gave up 0 bases, with 9 bases separating them. In nucleotides, the CDR3 is TGTGCCAGCAGTGAAGCTGGTGAACTAGCCAAAAACATTCAGTACTTC. This codes for CASSEAGELAKNIQYF.

In this sample, this clonotype turned up many times. This chain joins TRBV12-3 or TRBV12-4 and TRBJ2-1, with TRBD2 as a possible D gene (5 bases). V lost 3 bases and J lost 7, with 10 bases in between. The CDR3 loop spans 13 amino acids. CDR3 in DNA: TGTGCCAGCAGTTTTTCAAGGGAGAATGAGCAGTTCTTC. The encoded protein is CASSFSRENEQFF.

This rearrangement joins TRBV20-1 to TRBJ1-1; 10 bases line up with TRBD1. This CDR3 region has 20 residues. Unmatched junction bases numbered 18, after V lost 1 base and J lost 1 base. CDR1 and CDR2 (germline): DFQATT, SNEGSKA (reference sequence). The CDR3 loop is CSARVSAPRGQGITNTEAFF. DNA of the CDR3: TGCAGTGCTAGAGTTTCGGCGCCGCGGGGACAGGGGATCACGAACACTGAAGCTTTCTTT.

This clonotype was recorded many times. The chain links TRBV19 to TRBJ2-3, with TRBD1 identical over 9 bases. Germline V lookup: CDR1 LNHDA, CDR2 SQIVND (reference sequence). With 3 bases clipped from V and 7 bases from J, the junction kept 14 bases outside the gene matches. The CDR3 spans 17 residues. CDR3 protein: CASSIVSGTGNGNTQYF. As DNA, the CDR3 is TGTGCCAGTAGTATCGTTTCGGGGACAGGGAATGGAAATACGCAGTATTTT.

The table lists this clonotype with many counts. The J gene is TRBJ2-4, the V gene TRBV29-1; 8 bases agree with TRBD2. V shed 4 bases, J shed 4 bases, and the junction held 0 bases outside the gene matches. This CDR3 has 12 amino acids. The germline V gene has CDR1 SQVTM and CDR2 ANQGSEA. CDR3 sequence reads: CSVVAGKNIQYF. CDR3 coding DNA: TGCAGCGTTGTAGCGGGGAAAAACATTCAGTACTTC.

This clonotype showed up many times. The gene calls are TRBV12-3 or TRBV12-4 and TRBJ2-7; 7 bases fit TRBD1. The CDR3 covers 15 residues. V trimming: 8 bases; J trimming: 2 bases; junction bases outside the gene matches: 12. The CDR3 is CASGLPHRGPYEQYF. The CDR3 region has the DNA TGTGCCAGCGGATTACCTCACAGGGGTCCCTACGAGCAGTACTTC.

This clonotype appeared a few times. The V gene is TRBV7-3, the J gene TRBJ2-1; D might be TRBD2 (6 bases). Germline loops: CDR1 SGHTA, CDR2 FQGTGA. V gave up 6 bases and J gave up 5 bases, with 17 bases separating them. The CDR3 totals 15 residues. CDR3 residues: CASSPSRGYNNEQFF. CDR3 bases: TGTGCCAGCAGTCCCTCCCGGGGGTATAACAATGAGCAGTTCTTC.

At least ten counts were recorded for this clonotype. The chain couples TRBV14 to TRBJ1-2; the D gene is possibly TRBD1 (5 bases). The CDR3 runs 13 residues. Germline V gene data show CDR1 as SGHDN and CDR2 as FVKESK. V lost 4 bases to trimming and J lost 2 bases, with 8 bases between them. CDR3 amino acids: CASSPGTNYGYTF. The CDR3 region has the DNA TGTGCCAGCAGCCCGGGGACCAACTATGGCTACACCTTC.

The table lists this clonotype with a few counts. The rearrangement uses TRBV5-6 and TRBJ2-5; D perhaps matches TRBD2 (7 bases). Trimming cost V 5 bases and J 0 bases, with 8 bases left between them. Germline V gene sequence: CDR1 SGHDT, CDR2 YYEEEE. The CDR3 sequence is 13 residues long. CDR3 loop: CASRGGHQETQYF. CDR3 DNA: TGTGCCAGCAGGGGGGGGCACCAAGAGACCCAGTACTTC.

There are many counts of this clonotype. The chain joins TRBV20-1 to TRBJ1-4; the match to TRBD1 covers 9 bases. Germline-derived CDR1 and CDR2 are DFQATT and SNEGSKA (reference sequence). The CDR3 is 16 amino acids. J gave up 0 bases and V 5 bases, and 7 bases lay outside the gene matches. The CDR3 DNA follows: TGCAGTGCTCGGACAGGGGCTTCCGCAACTAATGAAAAACTGTTTTTT. Its translation is CSARTGASATNEKLFF.

This clonotype came up many times. V usage is TRBV7-2 and J usage is TRBJ1-5; D gene unclear. CDR1 SGHTA and CDR2 FQGNSA come from the germline V gene. The CDR3 totals 17 residues. Trimming took off 1 base at V and 0 bases at J, with 13 bases between the two ends. The CDR3 region has the DNA TGTGCCAGCAGCTTAGTTGAGACACGTTATAGCAATCAGCCCCAGCATTTT. This gives the protein CASSLVETRYSNQPQHF.

This clonotype was counted ten times or more. V usage is TRBV7-2 and J usage is TRBJ1-6; D not resolved. V was clipped by 4 bases and J by 2 bases, with 9 bases between them. CDR1 SGHTA and CDR2 FQGNSA come from the germline V gene. There are 15 residues in the CDR3. CDR3 DNA sequence: TGTGCCAGCAGCTCTAGGACGGCCTATAATTCACCCCTCCACTTT. Translating it yields CASSSRTAYNSPLHF. The variable domain in full, completed from reference TRBV7-2 and TRBJ1-6, reads GAGVSQSPSNKVTEKGKDVELRCDPISGHTALYWYRQSLGQGLEFLIYFQGNSAPDKSGLPSDRFSAERTGGSVSTLTIQRTQQEDSAVYLCASSSRTAYNSPLHFGNGTRLTVT.

This clonotype was recorded at least ten times. V is TRBV20-1 and J is TRBJ1-2, with D maybe TRBD1 (5 bases). This CDR3 spans 13 amino acids. CDR1 DFQATT and CDR2 SNEGSKA come from the germline V gene (reference sequence). V dropped 4 bases and J dropped 2 bases, with 11 bases sitting between them. CDR3 amino acids: CSAKTVQNYGYTF. The CDR3, as DNA: TGCAGTGCTAAGACAGTTCAGAACTATGGCTACACCTTC.

The chain links TRBV5-1 to TRBJ1-1, with TRBD1 as a possible D gene (6 bases). The CDR3 totals 16 residues. Trimming removed 0 bases from V and 5 bases from J, with 17 bases in between. Germline CDR1 and CDR2: SGHRS and YFSETQ. CDR3 protein: CASSLVAATQGTEAFF. CDR3 nucleotides: TGCGCCAGCAGCTTGGTTGCGGCTACGCAGGGGACTGAAGCTTTCTTT.

This clonotype has a count of ten or more. The chain joins TRBV30 to TRBJ2-7; D is undetermined. CDR3 length equals 14 residues. Trimming removed 2 bases from V and 1 base from J, with 12 bases in between. CDR1 and CDR2 (germline): GTSNPN, SVGIG (reference sequence). CDR3 nucleotides: TGTGCCTGGAGTAAGGCGTCCGGGTCCTACGAGCAGTACTTC. Protein: CAWSKASGSYEQYF.

The CDR3 nucleotides are TGTGCCAGCAGCGTACAGGGACTAGTGGCCTACAATGAGCAGTTCTTC. Residues: CASSVQGLVAYNEQFF. The chain links TRBV9 to TRBJ2-1; TRBD2 matches 8 bases. Per the germline V gene, CDR1 is SGDLS and CDR2 is YYNGEE. This CDR3 has 16 residues. The V and J ends lost 1 base and 2 bases, in that order; junction bases with no gene match: 5.

This clonotype showed up many times. The CDR3 DNA reads as TGTGCCAGCAGTTACAGGGGGCAGGGCTACACCTTC. Amino acid sequence: CASSYRGQGYTF. The chain combines TRBV6-5 with TRBJ1-2; 7 bases fit TRBD1. The CDR3 is made up of 12 amino acids. J gave up 8 bases and V 2 bases, and 2 bases lay outside the gene matches. The germline CDR1 and CDR2 sequences are MNHEY and SVGAGI.

This clonotype was observed a handful of times. The chain couples TRBV6-2 or TRBV6-3 to TRBJ2-3; D ambiguous. Trimming left V 6 bases short and J 2 bases short, with 6 bases between. The length of the CDR3 is 12 residues. Germline V gives CDR1 MNHEY, CDR2 SVGEGT. The DNA for the CDR3 is TGTGCCAGCAGCCACACCACAGATACGCAGTATTTT. Protein: CASSHTTDTQYF.

The chain joins TRBV5-1 to TRBJ2-1; maybe TRBD1 (5 bases). V was pared by 0 bases and J by 6 bases, with 10 bases between. From germline, CDR1 is SGHRS and CDR2 YFSETQ. This CDR3 has 14 residues. The CDR3 reads CASSLEAGRNEQFF. The DNA for the CDR3 is TGCGCCAGCAGCTTGGAGGCAGGGCGCAATGAGCAGTTCTTC.

This clonotype was seen ten or more times. This chain connects TRBV28 to TRBJ2-7; D might be TRBD1 (6 bases). The CDR3 extends over 14 amino acids. V lost 3 bases and J 6 bases, leaving 15 bases between the germline ends. Germline V gene lookup returns CDR1 MDHEN and CDR2 SYDVKM. CDR3 DNA: TGTGCCAGCAGTTTCCCCTTGGGGGCGGCCGAGCAGTACTTC. Encoded protein: CASSFPLGAAEQYF.

This clonotype was detected only a few times. The DNA of the CDR3 is TGTGCCAGCCGTGGCGGGAAGGGGGTAATTCGAGAGACCCAGTACTTC. Translation: CASRGGKGVIRETQYF. This chain uses TRBV5-6 with TRBJ2-5; D assignment may be TRBD1 or TRBD2 (6 bases each). Trimming left V 7 bases short and J 4 bases short, with 23 bases between. Germline CDR1 SGHDT, CDR2 YYEEEE. This CDR3 is built from 16 residues.

This clonotype was counted at least ten times. The chain is built from TRBV7-8 and TRBJ1-2; a weak D match, TRBD1 (5 bases). V gave up 4 bases and J gave up 3 bases, with 12 bases separating them. CDR1 is SGHVS and CDR2 is FQNEAQ in the germline V gene. The CDR3 is 14 amino acids. CDR3: CASSSSQGHYGYTF. For the CDR3, the DNA is TGTGCCAGCAGCTCGTCCCAGGGACACTATGGCTACACCTTC.